These T cell receptor beta chains were read from a single sample in a study of blood T cell repertoires in COVID-19. Data came from immunoSEQ multiplex PCR; TCRdb stores just in-frame clones and leaves some out. The sample includes 70,000 to 95,000 clones, more than 65% of them seen just once. The sequencing sample was made of peripheral blood. Every receptor here comes from a human donor in a cohort sampled during active COVID-19. CDR3s include the opening cysteine and the closing phenylalanine or tryptophan. D genes are given only for firm matches. Clone size appears in some rows only: once, few, many, or a class for an expanded clone.

j_call v_call clone_size d_call cdr3_nt cdr3_aa
TRBJ2-5 TRBV5-1 NA TRBD2 TGCGCCAGCAGCTCAGCTAGCGGGAGGGCCCAAGAGACCCAGTACTTC CASSSASGRAQETQYF
TRBJ1-1 TRBV4-1 many NA TGCGCCAGCAGCCATGCCCAAGCAATGAACACTGAAGCTTTCTTT CASSHAQAMNTEAFF
TRBJ2-7 TRBV19 NA NA TGTGCCAGTAGCTCATCCGAGGGGGCCTACGAGCAGTACTTC CASSSSEGAYEQYF
TRBJ2-1 TRBV7-8 NA TRBD1 TGTGCCAGCAGCCCAGGGGGCGCGCGGTTGCACAATGAGCAGTTCTTC CASSPGGARLHNEQFF
TRBJ1-2 TRBV28 NA TRBD1 TGTGCCAGCAGTCGGGACAGGGTGAGCTACACCTTC CASSRDRVSYTF
TRBJ2-1 TRBV5-1 NA TRBD2 TGCGCCAGCAGCATTTACGGGACTAGCGGGGCCAATGAGCAGTTCTTC CASSIYGTSGANEQFF
TRBJ2-7 TRBV5-1 NA TRBD2 TGCGCCAGCAGTCACCCCAGGGCTAGCGGGTCTTCCTACGAGCAGTACTTC CASSHPRASGSSYEQYF
TRBJ2-3 TRBV5-1 once TRBD2 TGCGCCAGCAGCACGGGGGGATACGATACGCAGTATTTT CASSTGGYDTQYF
TRBJ1-6 TRBV3-1/TRBV3-2 NA TRBD1 TGTGCCAGCAGCGCCCAGGGGGCCATCAATTCACCCCTCCACTTT CASSAQGAINSPLHF
TRBJ1-4 TRBV7-9 NA NA TGTGCCAGCAGCTTTCAATCGGGGGTGCAAGAAAAACTGTTTTTT CASSFQSGVQEKLFF
TRBJ2-7 TRBV5-5 NA NA TGTGCCAGCAGCTTGGGATCCGGACTTAACGAGCAGTACTTC CASSLGSGLNEQYF
TRBJ2-5 TRBV5-1 NA NA TGCGCCAGCAGCTTCCAAGCGGAGCAAGAGACCCAGTACTTC CASSFQAEQETQYF
TRBJ1-3 TRBV4-2 NA TRBD1 TGTGCCAGCAGCCTAGGGACAGGGAAAAACACCATATATTTT CASSLGTGKNTIYF
TRBJ2-5 TRBV29-1 NA NA TGCAGCGTTGAAATACTTATTCGGGAGACCCAGTACTTC CSVEILIRETQYF
TRBJ2-6 TRBV5-4 NA TRBD1 TGTGCCAGCAGTCCAGGGGGAGGGGCCAACGTCCTGACTTTC CASSPGGGANVLTF
TRBJ1-3 TRBV4-1 NA TRBD1 TGCGCCAGCAGCCCTCGACAGGGGTACTCTGGAAACACCATATATTTT CASSPRQGYSGNTIYF
TRBJ2-5 TRBV9 few TRBD2 TGTGCCAGCTCCCCTAGCGGGGGAGAGACCCAGTACTTC CASSPSGGETQYF
TRBJ1-2 TRBV19 NA NA TGTGCCAGTAGTCGCGGGGCTAATGGCTACACCTTC CASSRGANGYTF
TRBJ2-2 TRBV7-6 NA NA TGTGCCAGCAGTGTACGGACTCCACCGAACACCGGGGAGCTGTTTTTT CASSVRTPPNTGELFF